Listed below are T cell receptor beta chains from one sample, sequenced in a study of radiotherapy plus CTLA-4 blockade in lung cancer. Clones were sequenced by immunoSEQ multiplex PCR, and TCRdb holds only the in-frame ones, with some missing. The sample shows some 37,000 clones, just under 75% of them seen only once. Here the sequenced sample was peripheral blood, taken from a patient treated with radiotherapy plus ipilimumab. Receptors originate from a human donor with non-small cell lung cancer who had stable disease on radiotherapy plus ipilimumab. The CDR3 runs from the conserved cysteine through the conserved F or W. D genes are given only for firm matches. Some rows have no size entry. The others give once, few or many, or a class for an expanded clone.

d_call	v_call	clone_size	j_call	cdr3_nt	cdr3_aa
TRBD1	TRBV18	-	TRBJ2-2	TGTGCCAGCTCAGCGACAGGGGTACGCACCGGGGAGCTGTTTTTT	CASSATGVRTGELFF
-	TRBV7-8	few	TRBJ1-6	TGTGCCAGCAGCTTAAACCCAGGGCCTATACCCCTCCACTTT	CASSLNPGPIPLHF
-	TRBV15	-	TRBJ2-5	TGTGCCACCAGCCAAGACAGGATCCAAGAGACCCAGTACTTC	CATSQDRIQETQYF
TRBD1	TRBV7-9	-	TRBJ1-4	TGTGCCAGCAAGGGACAGGGGGCGCTTGGTGAAAAACTGTTTTTT	CASKGQGALGEKLFF
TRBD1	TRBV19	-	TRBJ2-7	TGTGCCAGTAGTATAGCCTGGACAGGGGGATACGAGCAGTACTTC	CASSIAWTGGYEQYF
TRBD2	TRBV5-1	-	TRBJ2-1	TGCGCCAGCAGCTTGGGGACTAGCGGCGCCCGCCATGAGCAGTTCTTC	CASSLGTSGARHEQFF
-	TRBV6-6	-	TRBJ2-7	TGTGCCAGCAGGGACCACGGGACAAACTCCTACGAGCAGTACTTC	CASRDHGTNSYEQYF
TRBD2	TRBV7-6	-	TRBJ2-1	TGTGCCAGCAGGTTGCGTGCCGGGGGGGTCAATGAGCAGTTCTTC	CASRLRAGGVNEQFF
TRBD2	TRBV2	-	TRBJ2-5	TGTGCCAGCAGTGAAGCACTAGCGGGGGGGAGCCAAGAGACCCAGTACTTC	CASSEALAGGSQETQYF
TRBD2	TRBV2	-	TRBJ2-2	TGTGCCAGCACCGGGACTAGCGGGCGCACCGGGGAGCTGTTTTTT	CASTGTSGRTGELFF
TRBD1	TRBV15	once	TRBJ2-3	TGTGCCACCCGGGACAGTACATTGCGGGATACGCAGTATTTT	CATRDSTLRDTQYF
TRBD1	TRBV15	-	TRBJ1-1	TGTGCCACCAGCAGAGAATGGACAGGGCCGAACACTGAAGCTTTCTTT	CATSREWTGPNTEAFF
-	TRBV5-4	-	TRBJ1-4	TGTGCCAGCAGCTTACCAGGGACTAATGAAAAACTGTTTTTT	CASSLPGTNEKLFF
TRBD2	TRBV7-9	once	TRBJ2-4	TGTGCCAGCAGCTCCCTTGGAGCGGGGGAAAACATTCAGTACTTC	CASSSLGAGENIQYF
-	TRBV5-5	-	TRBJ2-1	TGTGCCAGCAGAGATCGGTCGGGGAGCTCCTACAATGAGCAGTTCTTC	CASRDRSGSSYNEQFF
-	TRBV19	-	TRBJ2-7	TGTGCCAGTAGTAGCTACTTGAGCTCCTACGAGCAGTACTTC	CASSSYLSSYEQYF
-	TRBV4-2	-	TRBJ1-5	TGTGCCAGCAGCCAAGCGGAACAGACCTTAAATCAGCCCCAGCATTTT	CASSQAEQTLNQPQHF
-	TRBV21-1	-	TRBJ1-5	TGTGCCAGCAGCAAAGGTTTCGGGCTTGCGGGGTTAGGGGATCAGCCCCAGCATTTT	CASSKGFGLAGLGDQPQHF
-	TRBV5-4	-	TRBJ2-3	TGTGCCAGCAGCTTCGGTAGCACAGATACGCAGTATTTT	CASSFGSTDTQYF
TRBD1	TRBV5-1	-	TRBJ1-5	TGCGCCAGCAGCTCGGGACAGGGTTCACAGCCCCAGCATTTT	CASSSGQGSQPQHF
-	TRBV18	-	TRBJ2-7	TGTGCCAGCTCATCTTACGAGCAGTACTTC	CASSSYEQYF
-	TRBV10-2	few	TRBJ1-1	TGCGCCAGCCAAGAGGTGAACACTGAAGCTTTCTTT	CASQEVNTEAFF
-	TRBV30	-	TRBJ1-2	TGTGCCTGGAGTGCAGGGGTGAGCTATGGCTACACCTTC	CAWSAGVSYGYTF
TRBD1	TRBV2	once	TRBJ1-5	TGTGCCAGCAGTTTGTCGCATTTCGGGACAGGGATGCAGCCCCAGCATTTT	CASSLSHFGTGMQPQHF
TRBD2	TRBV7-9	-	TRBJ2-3	TGTGCCAGCAGCCCCTGGGACGGGGGGGCGACAGATACGCAGTATTTT	CASSPWDGGATDTQYF
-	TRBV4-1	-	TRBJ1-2	TGCGCCAGCAGCCAAGAAGACAGCTTCTACTATGGCTACACCTTC	CASSQEDSFYYGYTF
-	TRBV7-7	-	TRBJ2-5	TGTGCCAGCAGCTTAGAGGGGCTGGGGACCCAGTACTTC	CASSLEGLGTQYF
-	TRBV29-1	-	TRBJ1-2	TGCAGCGTTCCTACGGGGGGCTATGGCTACACCTTC	CSVPTGGYGYTF
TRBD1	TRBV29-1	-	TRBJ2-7	TGCAGCGTGAGGGACAGGGGGCGCGGCGAGCAGTACTTC	CSVRDRGRGEQYF
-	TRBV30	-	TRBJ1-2	TGTGCCTGGAGTGTAGTCAGGGAAACTGGCTACACCTTC	CAWSVVRETGYTF
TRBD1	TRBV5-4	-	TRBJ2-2	TGTGCCAGCAGCCTGGGACAGGGTGGTTCCGGGGAGCTGTTTTTT	CASSLGQGGSGELFF
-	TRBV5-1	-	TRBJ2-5	TGCGCCAGCAAAGTGACAGGAGAGGAGACCCAGTACTTC	CASKVTGEETQYF
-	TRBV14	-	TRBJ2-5	TGTGCCAGCAGCCAAGACCGGGGACTGTACCAAGAGACCCAGTACTTC	CASSQDRGLYQETQYF
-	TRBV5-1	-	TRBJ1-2	TGCGCCAGCAGCTTGGATGTATCGGGTTATGGCTACACCTTC	CASSLDVSGYGYTF
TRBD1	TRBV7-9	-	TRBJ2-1	TGTGCCAGCAGCTTCGGACAGGGGCACAATGAGCAGTTCTTC	CASSFGQGHNEQFF
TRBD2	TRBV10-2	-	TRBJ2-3	TGCGCCAGCAGGGGGGGACTAGCGGGATTCACAGATACGCAGTATTTT	CASRGGLAGFTDTQYF
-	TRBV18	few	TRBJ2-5	TGTGCCAGCTCACCCGGGGTTGGAGAGACCCAGTACTTC	CASSPGVGETQYF
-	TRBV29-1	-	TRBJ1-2	TGCAGCGTTGATATCTTCAACACTAACTATGGCTACACCTTC	CSVDIFNTNYGYTF
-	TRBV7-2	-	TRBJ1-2	TGTGCCAGCAGCTTAGATTCCAGGGCCGGTGGCTACACCTTC	CASSLDSRAGGYTF
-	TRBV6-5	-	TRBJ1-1	TGTGCCAGCAGTTACTCCCAGGGACTCACTGAAGCTTTCTTT	CASSYSQGLTEAFF
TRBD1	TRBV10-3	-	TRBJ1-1	TGTGCCATCAGTGAGTCAACAGGGGAAGAAGCTTTCTTT	CAISESTGEEAFF
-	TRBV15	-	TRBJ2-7	TGTGCCACCAGCACACGACTAGGCTTCTACGAGCAGTACTTC	CATSTRLGFYEQYF
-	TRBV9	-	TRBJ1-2	TGTGCCAGCAGCGTAGGAAGTAGCGGACCCACCTTC	CASSVGSSGPTF
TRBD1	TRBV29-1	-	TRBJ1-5	TGCAGCGTTTCAGGGGGAGCGGATCAGCCCCAGCATTTT	CSVSGGADQPQHF